The 29 T cell receptor beta chains below all came from one sample that was sequenced in a study of cytomegalovirus exposure and HLA in healthy donors. Researchers ran the PCR with 60 Vbeta and 13 Jbeta primers. TCRdb keeps only in-frame clones here, not all; method: immunoSEQ multiplex PCR. The sample holds 210,000 or so clones, around four fifths seen once. The sample was PBMCs. These receptors were obtained from a woman aged 45-65 years in good health and CMV-seropositive.

The chain recombines TRBV6-5 with TRBJ2-3; TRBD2 aligns across 9 bases. V was clipped by 8 bases and J by 0 bases; unmatched bases: 6. CDR3 length: 15 residues. Germline CDR1 MNHEY, CDR2 SVGAGI. The CDR3 spells CASGSGGSSTDTQYF. As DNA, the CDR3 is TGTGCCAGCGGGAGCGGGGGGAGCAGCACAGATACGCAGTATTTT.

J is TRBJ1-2 and V is TRBV6-1, with a tentative D call TRBD1 (5 bases). Germline V gene lookup returns CDR1 MNHNS and CDR2 SASEGT. The CDR3 consists of 13 residues. The germline V and J ends were trimmed by 6 bases and 2 bases, with 10 bases remaining between them. CDR3 protein: CASRNGGNYGYTF. CDR3 DNA sequence: TGTGCCAGCAGGAATGGGGGGAACTATGGCTACACCTTC.

The rearrangement joins TRBV7-3 to TRBJ1-1; maybe TRBD1 (5 bases). The CDR3 contains 12 residues. Germline loops: CDR1 SGHTA, CDR2 FQGTGA. The V gene lost 5 bases and the J gene lost 7 bases, with 11 bases spanning the gap. CDR3 in DNA: TGTGCCAGCAGCCCACGGGGGATTGAAGCTTTCTTT. Its translation is CASSPRGIEAFF.

The table lists this clone with a few counts. The CDR3 DNA sequence: TGCGCCAGCAGCCAAGATCGACAGAGTTCGAACACTGAAGCTTTCTTT. Translating it yields CASSQDRQSSNTEAFF. V is TRBV4-1 and J is TRBJ1-1; the D gene is possibly TRBD1 (5 bases). The ends were cut back, 0 bases at V and 1 base at J, with 12 bases in the middle. This CDR3 spans 16 amino acids. CDR1 is MGHRA and CDR2 is YSYEKL in the germline V gene.

The chain combines TRBV19 with TRBJ1-2; 9 bases align to TRBD1. CDR1 and CDR2 (germline): LNHDA, SQIVND (reference sequence). V lost 8 bases to trimming and J lost 6 bases; unmatched junction nucleotides: 10. The CDR3 loop spans 14 amino acids. Here the CDR3 reads CASLHRDRVNGYTF. The CDR3 DNA follows: TGTGCCAGTCTACACCGGGACAGGGTGAATGGCTACACCTTC.

This chain uses TRBV4-3 with TRBJ2-2; 11 bases agree with TRBD2. The length of the CDR3 is 17 residues. V trimming: 0 bases; J trimming: 5 bases; junction bases outside the gene matches: 5. Germline V lookup: CDR1 LGHNA, CDR2 YSLEER. CDR3 region: CASSQDSGGAGTGELFF. The CDR3 DNA is TGCGCCAGCAGCCAAGATAGCGGGGGGGCCGGTACCGGGGAGCTGTTTTTT.

The chain couples TRBV2 to TRBJ2-3, with D possibly TRBD1 on 6 matching bases. The CDR3 sequence is 15 residues long. Germline values: CDR1 SNHLY, CDR2 FYNNEI. Trimming cost V 8 bases and J 7 bases, with 22 bases left between them. For the CDR3, the DNA is TGTGCCAGCCAGGACCCCACAGGGTATACAAATACGCAGTATTTT. This encodes CASQDPTGYTNTQYF.

V usage is TRBV6-5 and J usage is TRBJ1-5; D is unresolved. The V end lost 9 bases, the J end lost 1 base, and 7 bases lay between the germline ends. The germline V gene encodes CDR1 MNHEY and CDR2 SVGAGI. This CDR3 contains 12 residues. The CDR3 region has the DNA TGTGCCAGTGCAGGAAGCAATCAGCCCCAGCATTTT. This encodes CASAGSNQPQHF.

Only a few counts were recorded for this clone. The genes are TRBV19 and TRBJ2-4; TRBD1 agrees at 10 bases. Trimming cost V 3 bases and J 7 bases; bases outside gene matches: 6. Germline-derived CDR1 and CDR2 are LNHDA and SQIVND (reference sequence). The CDR3 is 15 residues long. The CDR3 region is CASSIRGQGINIQYF. The CDR3 region has the DNA TGTGCCAGTAGTATCCGGGGACAGGGGATCAACATTCAGTACTTC.

The CDR3 sequence is CASSLVGDRGDHGYTF. CDR3 bases: TGTGCCAGCAGCTTAGTGGGGGACAGGGGGGATCATGGCTACACCTTC. J is TRBJ1-2 and V is TRBV13, with TRBD1 identical over 11 bases. After removal of 1 base from V and 6 bases from J, the junction contained 7 bases not matched to a gene. Germline CDR1 is PRHDT and CDR2 is FYEKMQ (reference sequence). This CDR3 spans 16 amino acids.

This chain connects TRBV7-9 to TRBJ1-1, with D tentatively TRBD1 (6 bases). The V end lost 5 bases, the J end lost 3 bases, and 13 bases lay between the germline ends. There are 14 residues in the CDR3. Germline V lookup: CDR1 SEHNR, CDR2 FQNEAQ (reference sequence). CDR3 residues: CASSVTGLDTEAFF. The CDR3 coding sequence is TGTGCCAGCAGCGTTACAGGGCTTGACACTGAAGCTTTCTTT.

This chain links TRBV6-4 with TRBJ2-5, with 8 bases aligning to TRBD2. The CDR3 sequence is 14 residues long. Germline values: CDR1 MRHNA, CDR2 SNTAGT. The trim removed 5 bases at V and 1 base at J, leaving 3 bases unmatched. This chain's CDR3 is CASSPSGGQETQYF. CDR3 DNA sequence: TGTGCCAGCAGTCCCAGCGGGGGCCAAGAGACCCAGTACTTC.

The CDR3 nucleotides read TGTGCCACCAGCAGAGATCGGTACGAGCAGTACTTC. Protein product: CATSRDRYEQYF. The chain uses TRBV15 and TRBJ2-7; D is unclear. Germline CDR1 and CDR2: LNHNV and YYDKDF (reference sequence). This CDR3 is built from 12 residues. V was clipped by 0 bases and J by 4 bases, with 4 bases between them.

The chain is built from TRBV4-3 and TRBJ1-1; 7 bases agree with TRBD1. Germline CDR1 and CDR2: LGHNA and YSLEER. V gave up 5 bases and J gave up 0 bases; unmatched junction bases: 9. The CDR3 is made up of 16 amino acids. The DNA of the CDR3 is TGCGCCAGCAGCACTGGCCCGGGACAGATGAACACTGAAGCTTTCTTT. This sequence encodes CASSTGPGQMNTEAFF.

The chain couples TRBV6-1 to TRBJ1-6; 10 nucleotides align to TRBD1. From germline, CDR1 is MNHNS and CDR2 SASEGT. V trimming: 6 bases; J trimming: 17 bases; junction bases outside the gene matches: 4. The CDR3 length is 11 residues. The CDR3 DNA follows: TGTGCCAGCAGGGGACAGGGGTACATCCACTTT. Its translation: CASRGQGYIHF.

This clone was counted between two and nine times. The chain uses TRBV4-3 and TRBJ1-2; D gene ambiguous. Germline V gene data show CDR1 as LGHNA and CDR2 as YSLEER. The V gene lost 3 bases and the J gene lost 4 bases, with 15 bases spanning the gap. The length of the CDR3 is 15 residues. The DNA of the CDR3 is TGCGCCAGCAGCCAGGCGACACGAAACCTCTATGGCTACACCTTC. This gives the protein CASSQATRNLYGYTF.

In its sample, this clone was seen a few times. The genes are TRBV7-6 and TRBJ1-3; D uncertain. CDR1 and CDR2 (germline): SGHVS, FNYEAQ. V dropped 1 base and J dropped 2 bases, with 12 bases sitting between them. The CDR3 sequence is 16 residues long. The CDR3 spells CASSLGYGSAGNTIYF. The DNA of the CDR3 is TGTGCCAGCAGCTTAGGGTACGGGTCTGCTGGAAACACCATATATTTT.

This clone was recorded only once. The genes are TRBV28 and TRBJ1-1; D is uncertain. CDR3 length: 13 amino acids. Deletions cut 4 bases from V and 1 base from J, with 7 bases between. Germline V gene data show CDR1 as MDHEN and CDR2 as SYDVKM. The CDR3 reads CASSSPQNTEAFF. In DNA, the CDR3 is TGTGCCAGCAGTTCCCCACAGAACACTGAAGCTTTCTTT. Drawing the rest from reference TRBV28 and TRBJ1-1, the complete variable domain is DVKVTQSSRYLVKRTGEKVFLECVQDMDHENMFWYRQDPGLGLRLIYFSYDVKMKEKGDIPEGYSVSREKKERFSLILESASTNQTSMYLCASSSPQNTEAFFGQGTRLTVV.

This clone was seen a few times. V usage is TRBV7-9 and J usage is TRBJ1-2; no reliable D call. With 5 bases removed from V and 9 bases from J, the gap between germline ends came to 13 bases. Germline V gives CDR1 SEHNR, CDR2 FQNEAQ (reference sequence). The CDR3 is made up of 12 amino acids. The DNA of the CDR3 is TGTGCCAGCAGCCTAATGGGAGAGAGCTACACCTTC. Translating gives CASSLMGESYTF.

The chain combines TRBV5-8 with TRBJ1-2; D is unclear. The V end was cut by 2 bases, the J end by 4 bases, with 9 bases between. The CDR3 has 13 amino acids. CDR1 SGHTS and CDR2 YDEGEE come from the germline V gene. CDR3 in amino acids: CASSFQRSYGYTF. The CDR3 bases are TGTGCCAGCAGCTTTCAAAGGAGCTATGGCTACACCTTC.

This CDR3 is CASSATGTTTGELFF. DNA of the CDR3: TGTGCCAGCAGCGCAACCGGGACAACGACCGGGGAGCTGTTTTTT. The chain joins TRBV7-3 to TRBJ2-2, with D perhaps TRBD1 (6 bases). CDR3 length: 15 residues. The germline V and J ends were trimmed by 5 bases and 5 bases, with 15 bases remaining between them. Per germline, CDR1 SGHTA and CDR2 FQGTGA.

This chain connects TRBV6-1 to TRBJ2-3; D is unclear. The CDR3 extends over 11 amino acids. Germline values: CDR1 MNHNS, CDR2 SASEGT. With 8 bases removed from V and 0 bases from J, the gap between germline ends came to 3 bases. CDR3 in amino acids: CASHSTDTQYF. The CDR3 bases are TGTGCCAGCCATAGCACAGATACGCAGTATTTT.

V is TRBV7-2 and J is TRBJ2-7, with 7 bases lining up with TRBD1. Per the germline V gene, CDR1 is SGHTA and CDR2 is FQGNSA. The ends lost 6 bases at V and 0 bases at J; junction bases unmatched: 5. This CDR3 is 14 amino acids long. Here the CDR3 DNA reads TGTGCCAGCAGTCTGGGACAGCCCTCCTACGAGCAGTACTTC. This codes for CASSLGQPSYEQYF.

The rearrangement links TRBV18 to TRBJ2-2; D unresolved. This CDR3 spans 14 amino acids. V lost 3 bases to trimming and J lost 4 bases, with 9 bases between them. Germline-derived CDR1 and CDR2 are KGHSH and LQKENI. This chain's CDR3 is CASSPTHSTGELFF. The DNA for the CDR3 is TGTGCCAGCTCACCCACTCATTCCACCGGGGAGCTGTTTTTT.

The chain couples TRBV27 to TRBJ1-2; weak D call: TRBD1 (6 bases). V gave up 5 bases and J gave up 5 bases, with 24 bases separating them. The germline V gene encodes CDR1 MNHEY and CDR2 SMNVEV (reference sequence). CDR3 length: 17 amino acids. CDR3 in DNA: TGTGCCAGCAGTCCCCGACAGGCGTCCACGCACTTATATGGCTACACCTTC. Its protein product is CASSPRQASTHLYGYTF.

The chain recombines TRBV5-6 with TRBJ1-1; 10 bases map to TRBD1. The germline gives CDR1 SGHDT, CDR2 YYEEEE. The CDR3 contains 13 residues. The trim removed 0 bases at V and 9 bases at J, leaving 2 bases unmatched. The CDR3 loop is CASSLGGQGKAFF. The CDR3 nucleotides are TGTGCCAGCAGCTTGGGGGGACAGGGGAAAGCTTTCTTT.

This chain connects TRBV2 to TRBJ1-1, with 12 bases that match TRBD1. V lost 8 bases, J lost 4 bases, and 5 bases stayed unmatched. This CDR3 contains 14 residues. Germline loops: CDR1 SNHLY, CDR2 FYNNEI. The CDR3 loop reads CASWDRGRITEAFF. DNA for the CDR3: TGTGCCAGCTGGGACAGGGGGCGGATCACTGAAGCTTTCTTT.

The rearrangement links TRBV29-1 to TRBJ2-7; 10 bases are shared with TRBD1. J gave up 2 bases and V 7 bases, and 2 bases lay outside the gene matches. The CDR3 runs 12 residues. CDR1 and CDR2 from the germline V gene are SQVTM and ANQGSEA. CDR3 loop: CSAGTGAYEQYF. CDR3 DNA sequence: TGCAGCGCCGGGACAGGGGCCTACGAGCAGTACTTC.

The V gene is TRBV5-8, the J gene TRBJ2-7; 9 bases agree with TRBD1. In germline, CDR1 is SGHTS, CDR2 YDEGEE. The trim removed 3 bases at V and 4 bases at J, leaving 11 bases unmatched. This CDR3 region has 16 residues. Written as DNA, the CDR3 is TGTGCCAGCAGCTCCGTTACCGGGACAGGGTCTTACGAGCAGTACTTC. Translated: CASSSVTGTGSYEQYF.